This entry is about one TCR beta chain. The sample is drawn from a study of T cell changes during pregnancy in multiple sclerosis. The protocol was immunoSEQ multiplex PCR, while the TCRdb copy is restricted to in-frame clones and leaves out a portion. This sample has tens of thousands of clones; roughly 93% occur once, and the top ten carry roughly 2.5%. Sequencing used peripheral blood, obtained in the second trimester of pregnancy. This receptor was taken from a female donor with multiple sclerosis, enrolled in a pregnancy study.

CDR3 nucleotides: TGTGCCAGCAGCTTAGTTTCCGTCGCGCAGGGCGAGCAGTACTTC. Translating gives CASSLVSVAQGEQYF. V is TRBV11-2 and J is TRBJ2-7, with D perhaps matching TRBD1 (5 bases). The germline gives CDR1 SGHAT, CDR2 FQNNGV. The CDR3 contains 15 residues. Trimming took 1 base from V and 6 from J, leaving 16 bases between them.